A single T cell receptor (beta chain) is shown here with its context. This clonotype was counted between two and nine times. The antigen it recognizes is unknown. It has no much larger one-base neighbor in the sample; base qualities were not kept. The data derive from a study of T-cell reconstitution after alpha-beta-depleted transplantation in children (dated by TCRdb to the mid-2010s). Notes on the research overall: T-cell immune reconstitution after TCRalphabeta/CD19-depleted allogeneic hematopoietic cell transplantation in children was quantitatively tracked in the study by means of TCR repertoire profiling.

The germline V gene gives CDR1 as SGHDN and CDR2 as FVKESK. Germline trimming: 4 bases from V, 5 bases from J; junction bases outside gene matches: 7. The CDR3, cysteine through phenylalanine, is 15 amino acids long. CDR3 DNA only is kept here, 45 bases in frame from base 1. Receptors were amplified or captured by PCR. The run used an Illumina HiSeq 2500. TCR libraries were prepared with molecular barcoding, using unique molecular identifiers to normalize TCRbeta repertoire quantification. In-frame beta chains were kept once TCRdb had trimmed the public reads at Q25 with fastp and called clones with MiXCR. Rows matching on CDR3 protein sequence are summarized as one entry with the most common DNA and genes. The sample yields more than 450,000 distinct CDR3 sequences; around 19% were counted once. Together, the top ten hold about 3.1% of the sample.

The receptor chain draws on TRBV14 and TRBJ2-5, and 10 bases in between align with TRBD2. The source material was PBMCs from the stem cell graft donor, sampled from the stem cell graft. The sequence was collected from a human donor who donated a stem cell graft to a child with acute lymphoblastic leukemia. The CDR3 corresponds to CASSLLAGGAETQYF. The nucleotide sequence is TGTGCCAGCAGCCTCTTAGCGGGAGGCGCGGAGACCCAGTACTTC.